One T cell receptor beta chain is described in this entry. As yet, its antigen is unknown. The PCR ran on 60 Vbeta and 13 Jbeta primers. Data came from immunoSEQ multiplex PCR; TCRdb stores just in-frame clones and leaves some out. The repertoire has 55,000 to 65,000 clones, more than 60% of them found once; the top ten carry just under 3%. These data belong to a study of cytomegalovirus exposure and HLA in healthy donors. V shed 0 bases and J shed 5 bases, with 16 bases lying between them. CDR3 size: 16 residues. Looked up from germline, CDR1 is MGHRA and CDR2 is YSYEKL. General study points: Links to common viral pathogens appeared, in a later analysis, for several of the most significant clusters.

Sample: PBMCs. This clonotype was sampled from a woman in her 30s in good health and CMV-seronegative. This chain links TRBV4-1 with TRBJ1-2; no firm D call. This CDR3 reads CASSQDRGWGGYGYTF. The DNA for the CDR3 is TGCGCCAGCAGCCAAGATAGAGGGTGGGGTGGTTATGGCTACACCTTC.